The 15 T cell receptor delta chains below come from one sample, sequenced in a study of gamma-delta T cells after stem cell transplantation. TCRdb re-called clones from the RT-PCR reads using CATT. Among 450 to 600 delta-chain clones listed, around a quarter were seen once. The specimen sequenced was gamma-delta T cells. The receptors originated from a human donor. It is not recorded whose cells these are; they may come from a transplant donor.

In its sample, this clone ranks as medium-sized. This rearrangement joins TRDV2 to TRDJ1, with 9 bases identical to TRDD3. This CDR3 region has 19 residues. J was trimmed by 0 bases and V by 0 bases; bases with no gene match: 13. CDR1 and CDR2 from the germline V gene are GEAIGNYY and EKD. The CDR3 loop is CACDTVTTGGGLYTDKLIF. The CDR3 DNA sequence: TGTGCCTGTGACACCGTAACCACTGGGGGAGGCCTGTACACCGATAAACTCATCTTT.

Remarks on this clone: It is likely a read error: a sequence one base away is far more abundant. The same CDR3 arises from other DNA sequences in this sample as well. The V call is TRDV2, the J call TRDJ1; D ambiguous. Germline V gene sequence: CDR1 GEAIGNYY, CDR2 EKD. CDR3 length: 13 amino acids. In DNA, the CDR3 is TGCGCCTGTGACACCGAGCTCACCGATAAACCCATCTTT. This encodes CACDTELTDKPIF.

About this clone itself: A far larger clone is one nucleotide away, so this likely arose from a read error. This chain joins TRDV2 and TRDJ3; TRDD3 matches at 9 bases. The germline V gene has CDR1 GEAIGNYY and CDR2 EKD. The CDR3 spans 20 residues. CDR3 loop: CACGTVSGIRHPWDTRQMFF. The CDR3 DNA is TGTGCCTGTGGCACCGTCTCGGGGATACGCCATCCCTGGGACACCCGACAGATGTTTTTC.

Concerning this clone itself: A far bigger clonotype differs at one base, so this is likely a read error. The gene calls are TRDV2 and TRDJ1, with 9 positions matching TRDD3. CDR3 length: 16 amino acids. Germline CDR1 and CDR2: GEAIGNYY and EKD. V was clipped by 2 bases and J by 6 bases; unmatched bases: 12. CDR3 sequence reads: CACDKAGDTGDYKLIF. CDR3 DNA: TGTGCCTGTGACAAGGCGGGGGATACAGGGGACTATAAACTCATCTTT.

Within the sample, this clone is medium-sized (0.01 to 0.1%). For the CDR3, the DNA is TGTGCTCTTGGGTACGGGGGATACGCGTACACCGATAAACTCATCTTT. Encoded protein: CALGYGGYAYTDKLIF. V gene TRDV1 combines with J gene TRDJ1, with 10 nucleotides matching TRDD3. The V and J ends lost 5 bases and 0 bases, in that order; junction bases with no gene match: 6. The CDR3 runs 16 residues. CDR1 TSWWSYY and CDR2 QGS come from the germline V gene.

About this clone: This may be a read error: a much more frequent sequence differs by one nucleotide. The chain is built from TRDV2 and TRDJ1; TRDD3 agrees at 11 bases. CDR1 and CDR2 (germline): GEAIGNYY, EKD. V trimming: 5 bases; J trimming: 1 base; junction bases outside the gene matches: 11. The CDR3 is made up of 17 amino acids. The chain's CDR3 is CACGLLGDKQGTDKLIF. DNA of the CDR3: TGTGCCTGTGGCCTACTGGGGGATAAACAGGGCACCGATAAACTCATCTTT.

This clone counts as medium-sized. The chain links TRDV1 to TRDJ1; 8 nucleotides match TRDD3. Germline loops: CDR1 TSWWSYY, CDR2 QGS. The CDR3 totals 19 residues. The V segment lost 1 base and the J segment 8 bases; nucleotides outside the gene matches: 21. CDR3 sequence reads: CALGEPQNLPPGGHWKLIF. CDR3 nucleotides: TGTGCTCTTGGGGAACCCCAGAATCTTCCCCCTGGGGGACACTGGAAACTCATCTTT.

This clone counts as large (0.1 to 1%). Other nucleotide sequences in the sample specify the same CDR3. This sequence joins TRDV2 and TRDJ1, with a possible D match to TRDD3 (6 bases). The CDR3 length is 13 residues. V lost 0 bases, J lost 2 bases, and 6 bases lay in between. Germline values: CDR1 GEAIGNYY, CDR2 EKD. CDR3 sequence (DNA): TGTGCCTGTGACACCTGGGGGACCGATAAACTCATCTTT. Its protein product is CACDTWGTDKLIF.

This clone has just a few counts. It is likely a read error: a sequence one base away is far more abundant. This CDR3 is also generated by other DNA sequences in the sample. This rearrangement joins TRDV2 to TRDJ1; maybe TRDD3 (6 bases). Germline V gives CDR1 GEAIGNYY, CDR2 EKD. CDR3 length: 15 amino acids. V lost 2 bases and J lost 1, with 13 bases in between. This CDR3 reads CACDRLGDSTDKLIF. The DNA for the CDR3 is TGTGCCTGTGACAGACTGGGAGATTCCACCGATAAACTCATCTTT.

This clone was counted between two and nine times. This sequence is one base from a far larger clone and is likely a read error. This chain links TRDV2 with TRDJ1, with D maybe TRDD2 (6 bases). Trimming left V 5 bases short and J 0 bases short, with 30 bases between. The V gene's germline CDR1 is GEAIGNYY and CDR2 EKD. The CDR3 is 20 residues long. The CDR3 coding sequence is TGTGCCTGTGGCCCTACTCCTACTTCCGACCAACTGAGGTACACCGATAAACTCATCTTT. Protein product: CACGPTPTSDQLRYTDKLIF.

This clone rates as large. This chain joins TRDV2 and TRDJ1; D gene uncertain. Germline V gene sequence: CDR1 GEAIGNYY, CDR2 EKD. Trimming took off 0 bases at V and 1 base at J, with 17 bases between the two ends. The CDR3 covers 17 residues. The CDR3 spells CACDTVVRASRTDKLIF. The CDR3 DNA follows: TGTGCCTGTGACACCGTGGTTAGGGCGTCCCGCACCGATAAACTCATCTTT.

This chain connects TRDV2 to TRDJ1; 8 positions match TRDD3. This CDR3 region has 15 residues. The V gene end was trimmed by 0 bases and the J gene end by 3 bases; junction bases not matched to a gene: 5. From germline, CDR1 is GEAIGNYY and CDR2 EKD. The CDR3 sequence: CACDTWGIRPDKLIF. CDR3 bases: TGTGCCTGTGACACCTGGGGGATCCGGCCCGATAAACTCATCTTT.

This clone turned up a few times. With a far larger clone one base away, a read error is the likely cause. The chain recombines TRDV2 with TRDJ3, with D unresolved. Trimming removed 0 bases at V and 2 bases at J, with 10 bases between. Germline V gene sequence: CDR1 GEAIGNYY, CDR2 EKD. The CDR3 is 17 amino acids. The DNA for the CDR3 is TGTGCCTGTGACACCTTGGGAGGGCCCTGGGACACCCGACAGATGTTTTTC. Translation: CACDTLGGPWDTRQMFF.

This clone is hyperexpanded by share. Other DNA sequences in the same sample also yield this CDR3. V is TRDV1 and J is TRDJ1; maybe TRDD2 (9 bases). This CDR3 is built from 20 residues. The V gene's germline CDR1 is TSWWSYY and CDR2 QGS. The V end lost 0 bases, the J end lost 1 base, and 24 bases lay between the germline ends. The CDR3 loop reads CALGELLPTLGWGITDKLIF. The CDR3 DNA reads TGTGCTCTTGGGGAACTCCTTCCTACACTAGGTTGGGGGATCACCGATAAACTCATCTTT.

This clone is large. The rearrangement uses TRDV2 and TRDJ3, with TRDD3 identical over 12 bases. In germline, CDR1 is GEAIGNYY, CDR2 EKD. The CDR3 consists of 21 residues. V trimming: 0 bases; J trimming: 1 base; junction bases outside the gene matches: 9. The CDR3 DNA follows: TGTGCCTGTGACACCGGTACTGGGGGATACCGACCTTCCTGGGACACCCGACAGATGTTTTTC. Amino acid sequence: CACDTGTGGYRPSWDTRQMFF.